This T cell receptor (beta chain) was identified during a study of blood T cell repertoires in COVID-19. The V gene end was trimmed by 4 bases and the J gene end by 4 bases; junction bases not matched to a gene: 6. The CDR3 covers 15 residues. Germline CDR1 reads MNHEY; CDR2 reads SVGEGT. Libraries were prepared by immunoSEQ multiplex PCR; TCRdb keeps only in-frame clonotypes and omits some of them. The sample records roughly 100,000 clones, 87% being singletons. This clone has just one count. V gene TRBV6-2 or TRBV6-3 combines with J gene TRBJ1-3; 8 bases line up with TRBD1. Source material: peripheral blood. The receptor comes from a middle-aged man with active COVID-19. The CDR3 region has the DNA TGTGCCAGCAGTTCAAGGACAGGGAGAGGAAACACCATATATTTT. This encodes CASSSRTGRGNTIYF.